These T cell receptor beta chains were read from a single sample in a study of cytomegalovirus exposure and HLA in healthy donors. Data came from immunoSEQ multiplex PCR; TCRdb stores just in-frame clones and leaves some out. The table lists about 180,000 clones, around 76% of them singletons. Sequenced material: PBMCs. The receptor source for this set is a man between 35 and 55 years old in good health and CMV-seronegative. The CDR3 runs from the conserved cysteine through the conserved F or W. A D gene is named only where the DNA matches it firmly. Size is stated for part of the rows, as once, few or many counts, or as a class when the clone is expanded.

d_call: TRBD2; v_call: TRBV30; clone_size: .; j_call: TRBJ2-1; cdr3_nt: TGTGCCTGGAGTCTAGCGGGGGGGTACAATGAGCAGTTCTTC; cdr3_aa: CAWSLAGGYNEQFF
d_call: .; v_call: TRBV6-6; clone_size: .; j_call: TRBJ2-7; cdr3_nt: TGTGCCAGCAGTCCCCGACAGGTGACCTACGAGCAGTACTTC; cdr3_aa: CASSPRQVTYEQYF
d_call: TRBD1; v_call: TRBV5-4; clone_size: .; j_call: TRBJ2-5; cdr3_nt: TGTGCCAGCAGCCCGGGACAGGTCCAAGAGACCCAGTACTTC; cdr3_aa: CASSPGQVQETQYF
d_call: TRBD2; v_call: TRBV11-2; clone_size: .; j_call: TRBJ2-5; cdr3_nt: TGTGCCAGCAGCTCGTCAACCCAACTAGCGGGAGGGCCAGAAGAGACCCAGTACTTC; cdr3_aa: CASSSSTQLAGGPEETQYF
d_call: .; v_call: TRBV7-9; clone_size: .; j_call: TRBJ2-7; cdr3_nt: TGTGCCAGCAGCCCCGTTTTCCAGGGCTCCTACGAGCAGTACTTC; cdr3_aa: CASSPVFQGSYEQYF
d_call: .; v_call: TRBV5-6; clone_size: .; j_call: TRBJ2-3; cdr3_nt: TGTGCCAGCAGCGCGGGACGGATCCGCACAGATACGCAGTATTTT; cdr3_aa: CASSAGRIRTDTQYF
d_call: .; v_call: TRBV4-3; clone_size: .; j_call: TRBJ2-1; cdr3_nt: TGCGCCAGCAGCCAAGTAGGAGGGGTGTCCTACAATGAGCAGTTCTTC; cdr3_aa: CASSQVGGVSYNEQFF
d_call: .; v_call: TRBV5-8; clone_size: .; j_call: TRBJ2-7; cdr3_nt: TGTGCCAGCAGACCCGGGAACGAGCAGTACTTC; cdr3_aa: CASRPGNEQYF
d_call: TRBD2; v_call: TRBV7-2; clone_size: .; j_call: TRBJ2-7; cdr3_nt: TGTGCCAGCAGCCCTGGAGCGGGAGCGACGTACGAGCAGTACTTC; cdr3_aa: CASSPGAGATYEQYF
d_call: TRBD2; v_call: TRBV25-1; clone_size: .; j_call: TRBJ2-3; cdr3_nt: TGTGCCAGCAGTCCGGCGGGAGTCCGTGCAGATACGCAGTATTTT; cdr3_aa: CASSPAGVRADTQYF
d_call: .; v_call: TRBV6-1; clone_size: .; j_call: TRBJ2-6; cdr3_nt: TGTGCCAGCAGTGGAGGAAGCTCTGGGGCCAACGTCCTGACTTTC; cdr3_aa: CASSGGSSGANVLTF
d_call: TRBD2; v_call: TRBV19; clone_size: .; j_call: TRBJ2-7; cdr3_nt: TGTGCCAGTAGTATTAGCGGGGGCCCCTACGAGCAGTACTTC; cdr3_aa: CASSISGGPYEQYF
d_call: .; v_call: TRBV28; clone_size: .; j_call: TRBJ2-7; cdr3_nt: TGTGCCAGCAGTTTAGGGACATTCTACGAGCAGTACTTC; cdr3_aa: CASSLGTFYEQYF
d_call: TRBD1; v_call: TRBV7-2; clone_size: once; j_call: TRBJ2-2; cdr3_nt: TGTGCCAGCAGCACCCACCGTCCGGGACAGGGGGCCGGGGAGCTGTTTTTT; cdr3_aa: CASSTHRPGQGAGELFF
d_call: TRBD1; v_call: TRBV6-6; clone_size: .; j_call: TRBJ1-5; cdr3_nt: TGTGCCAGCAGTGGACAGGGGGCGCAGAATCAGCCCCAGCATTTT; cdr3_aa: CASSGQGAQNQPQHF
d_call: TRBD2; v_call: TRBV28; clone_size: .; j_call: TRBJ2-1; cdr3_nt: TGTGCCAGCAGTCCTTCAACTAGCGGAGATAGGGAGCAGTTCTTC; cdr3_aa: CASSPSTSGDREQFF
d_call: .; v_call: TRBV28; clone_size: .; j_call: TRBJ1-5; cdr3_nt: TGTGCCAGCAGTCCAACAAAAAGCAATCAGCCCCAGCATTTT; cdr3_aa: CASSPTKSNQPQHF
d_call: TRBD2; v_call: TRBV4-3; clone_size: .; j_call: TRBJ2-7; cdr3_nt: TGCGCCAGCAGCCAAGTAGGGACTAGAAGCTCCTACGAGCAGTACTTC; cdr3_aa: CASSQVGTRSSYEQYF
d_call: .; v_call: TRBV9; clone_size: .; j_call: TRBJ1-1; cdr3_nt: TGTGCCAGCAGCGTAGGACAGTTGAACACTGAAGCTTTCTTT; cdr3_aa: CASSVGQLNTEAFF
d_call: .; v_call: TRBV30; clone_size: .; j_call: TRBJ1-2; cdr3_nt: TGTGCCTGGAGTTTGGCCACCTATGGCTACACCTTC; cdr3_aa: CAWSLATYGYTF
d_call: .; v_call: TRBV6-1; clone_size: .; j_call: TRBJ2-1; cdr3_nt: TGTGCCAGCAGTTTGGCACAGGGACCCTACAATGAGCAGTTCTTC; cdr3_aa: CASSLAQGPYNEQFF
d_call: TRBD2; v_call: TRBV5-1; clone_size: few; j_call: TRBJ2-7; cdr3_nt: TGCGCCAGCAGTTTGGGACTAGCGGGGGCCTGGGGCGAGCAGTACTTC; cdr3_aa: CASSLGLAGAWGEQYF
d_call: .; v_call: TRBV19; clone_size: once; j_call: TRBJ2-5; cdr3_nt: TGTGCCAGTAGTCGCCGGGAGAACGGGGAGACCCAGTACTTC; cdr3_aa: CASSRRENGETQYF
d_call: .; v_call: TRBV29-1; clone_size: .; j_call: TRBJ2-1; cdr3_nt: TGCAGCGTTGATTCTTTAGAGAGCTCCTACAATGAGCAGTTCTTC; cdr3_aa: CSVDSLESSYNEQFF
d_call: .; v_call: TRBV7-2; clone_size: .; j_call: TRBJ2-7; cdr3_nt: TGTGCCAGCAGGTCCGCCTACGAGCAGTACTTC; cdr3_aa: CASRSAYEQYF
d_call: .; v_call: TRBV5-8; clone_size: .; j_call: TRBJ1-1; cdr3_nt: TGTGCCAGCAGCCCCCAGCCTCAGGGGTACACTGAAGCTTTCTTT; cdr3_aa: CASSPQPQGYTEAFF
d_call: .; v_call: TRBV29-1; clone_size: .; j_call: TRBJ1-3; cdr3_nt: TGCAGCGTTGAAGATCTTTCTGGAAACACCATATATTTT; cdr3_aa: CSVEDLSGNTIYF
d_call: .; v_call: TRBV6-5; clone_size: .; j_call: TRBJ1-5; cdr3_nt: TGTGCCAGCAGTGAGCTGAGGCTCAATCAGCCCCAGCATTTT; cdr3_aa: CASSELRLNQPQHF
d_call: .; v_call: TRBV7-9; clone_size: .; j_call: TRBJ2-1; cdr3_nt: TGTTCCAGCAGCTTAGGGGAGGGGGGGGGCTACAATGAGCAGTTCTTC; cdr3_aa: CSSSLGEGGGYNEQFF
d_call: .; v_call: TRBV21-1; clone_size: .; j_call: TRBJ1-1; cdr3_nt: TGTGCCAGCAGCAAAAGGGACAGGGGGAGGACTGAAGCTTTCTTT; cdr3_aa: CASSKRDRGRTEAFF
d_call: TRBD1; v_call: TRBV7-2; clone_size: few; j_call: TRBJ1-6; cdr3_nt: TGTGCCAGCAGCTCCGGACAGGGGGAAAGTTCACCCCTCCACTTT; cdr3_aa: CASSSGQGESSPLHF
d_call: TRBD1; v_call: TRBV30; clone_size: .; j_call: TRBJ1-5; cdr3_nt: TGTGCCTGGACCGGGACAGGGAGGTGGCAGCCCCAGCATTTT; cdr3_aa: CAWTGTGRWQPQHF
d_call: .; v_call: TRBV6-5; clone_size: .; j_call: TRBJ2-7; cdr3_nt: TGTGCCAGCAGTTACTCAAGACAGAAACACTACGAGCAGTACTTC; cdr3_aa: CASSYSRQKHYEQYF
d_call: TRBD2; v_call: TRBV18; clone_size: few; j_call: TRBJ2-1; cdr3_nt: TGTGCCAGCTCCCCCGGACTAGCGGGAGGGTACAATGAGCAGTTCTTC; cdr3_aa: CASSPGLAGGYNEQFF
d_call: .; v_call: TRBV6-5; clone_size: .; j_call: TRBJ2-7; cdr3_nt: TGTGCCAGCAGTTACTCAGGGAGCTACGAGCAGTACTTC; cdr3_aa: CASSYSGSYEQYF